This T cell receptor beta chain is drawn from a study of cytomegalovirus exposure and HLA in healthy donors. Overall study findings and caveats: Sequencing depth across donors, presence/absence analyses assumed, was roughly uniform. Associated with HLA alleles at 0.05 false discovery rate in a later analysis were 16,951 TCR beta sequences. Specificity of a few CMV-associated chains for CMV antigens was verified in vitro.

Points on this clone: Its specificity is unknown.

Germline trimming cut 4 bases from V and 0 bases from J; bases unmatched to any gene: 7. CDR1 and CDR2 (germline): SGHNT, YYREEE (reference sequence). The CDR3 has 17 residues. The PCR employed 60 Vbeta primers together with 13 Jbeta primers. Authors' processing steps: Roughly 10 million shared chains were among roughly 81 million unique TCR beta chains counted in a later analysis. Profiled with immunoSEQ multiplex PCR; TCRdb holds only in-frame clones, not every one. D and trimming come from the DNA, and the V and J calls and clone size come from that table. The data show roughly 150,000 clones, roughly 80% seen once.

This chain links TRBV5-4 with TRBJ2-1, with TRBD2 matching 10 bases. The material sequenced was PBMCs. This TCR derives from a man between 45 and 60 years old in good health and CMV-seropositive. Here the CDR3 reads CASSRTSGASSYNEQFF. In DNA form, the CDR3 reads TGTGCCAGCAGCAGAACTAGCGGGGCCAGCTCCTACAATGAGCAGTTCTTC.